This TCR beta chain was captured in a study of blood T cell repertoires in COVID-19. Overall study context: Collection of acute and convalescent COVID-19 samples took place in the United States, Italy and Spain.

After removal of 3 bases from V and 4 bases from J, the junction contained 2 bases not matched to a gene. CDR1 is SGHVS, CDR2 FQNEAQ, per germline. The length of the CDR3 is 13 residues. Methods used by the authors: Estimates of nucleated cell counts were drawn from the amplification of reference gene primers. Assay: immunoSEQ multiplex PCR; the TCRdb copy retains only in-frame clones and omits some. V and J calls and clone size are those listed in that table; D and trimming were worked out from the DNA. The table has 69,000 or so clones, roughly 85% seen once. The rearrangement joins TRBV7-8 to TRBJ1-1; 7 bases agree with TRBD1. The clonotype was recovered from a woman older than 75 with acute or convalescent COVID-19. Material: peripheral blood. The CDR3, as DNA: TGTGCCAGCAGCTTGACAGGGTCCACTGAAGCTTTCTTT. It codes for CASSLTGSTEAFF.